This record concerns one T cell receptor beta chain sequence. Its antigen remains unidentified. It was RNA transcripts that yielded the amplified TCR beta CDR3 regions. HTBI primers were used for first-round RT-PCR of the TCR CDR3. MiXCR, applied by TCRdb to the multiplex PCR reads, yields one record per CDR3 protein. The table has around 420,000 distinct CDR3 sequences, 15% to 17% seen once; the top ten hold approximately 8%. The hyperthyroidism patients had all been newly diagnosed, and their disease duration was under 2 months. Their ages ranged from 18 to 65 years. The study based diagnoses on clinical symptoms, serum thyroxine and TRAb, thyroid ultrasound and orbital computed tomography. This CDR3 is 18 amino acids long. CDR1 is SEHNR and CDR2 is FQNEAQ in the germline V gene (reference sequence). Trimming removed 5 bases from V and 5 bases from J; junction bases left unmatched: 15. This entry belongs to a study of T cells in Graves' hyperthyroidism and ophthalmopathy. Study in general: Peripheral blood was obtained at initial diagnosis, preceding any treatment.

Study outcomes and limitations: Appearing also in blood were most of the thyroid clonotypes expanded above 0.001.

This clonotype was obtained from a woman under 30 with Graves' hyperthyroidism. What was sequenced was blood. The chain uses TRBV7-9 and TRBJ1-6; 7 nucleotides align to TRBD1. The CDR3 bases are TGTGCCAGCAGCCCCCGTCGGATGCTGGGACAGAATAATTCACCCCTCCACTTT. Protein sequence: CASSPRRMLGQNNSPLHF.